This TCR beta chain was captured in a study of beta chain features in type 1 diabetes. General study results and limits: Reads derived from cDNA could over-represent cells showing high TCR expression. The question left open here concerned HLA type influencing TCRB rearrangement.

Per germline, CDR1 SGHRS and CDR2 YFSETQ. There are 16 residues in the CDR3. V lost 3 bases and J lost 2, with 16 bases in between. The authors obtained over 95% purity in all sorted populations. On this clone itself: Its antigen is not identified.

The study reverse transcribed the entire isolated RNA, so it sequenced expressed TCRB transcripts. Generated by immunoSEQ multiplex PCR, the TCRdb table keeps only in-frame clones and is missing some. This sample has under 20,000 clones, with approximately 50% found just once. This rearrangement joins TRBV5-1 to TRBJ2-3, with a tentative D call TRBD2 (5 bases). The receptor was isolated from a man between 18 and 35 years old in good health. The source material was stem cell memory CD4+ T cells from blood. The CDR3 is CASSSRLAGPTDTQYF. The CDR3 bases are TGCGCCAGCAGCTCGAGATTGGCGGGTCCCACAGATACGCAGTATTTT.